What follows are 12 T cell receptor beta chains derived from one specimen sequenced in a study of OX40 agonist ivuxolimab in advanced cancers. Produced via immunoSEQ multiplex PCR; TCRdb's table is partial and in-frame only. The table shows about 150,000 clones, with 90% to 95% occurring only once. The specimen was CD4+ or CD8+ T cells sorted from blood, collected in a trial of the OX40 agonist ivuxolimab. The source of these receptors is an adult with an advanced solid tumor such as melanoma, head and neck, liver or kidney cancer.

This rearrangement joins TRBV5-8 to TRBJ1-2, with TRBD1 identical over 9 bases. CDR1 SGHTS and CDR2 YDEGEE come from the germline V gene. The trim removed 4 bases at V and 1 base at J, leaving 8 bases unmatched. This CDR3 comprises 16 residues. CDR3 bases: TGTGCCAGCAGCGGACCGGGACAGGGCAATAACTATGGCTACACCTTC. It yields the protein CASSGPGQGNNYGYTF.

The chain uses TRBV7-2 and TRBJ2-3; TRBD1 matches at 8 bases. Unmatched junction bases numbered 2, after V lost 0 bases and J lost 6 bases. The CDR3 sequence is 14 residues long. Looked up from germline, CDR1 is SGHTA and CDR2 is FQGNSA. CDR3 region: CASSLAGQGDTQYF. The CDR3 DNA reads as TGTGCCAGCAGCTTAGCCGGACAGGGCGATACGCAGTATTTT.

The chain uses TRBV30 and TRBJ2-3, with D tentatively TRBD2 (5 bases). The CDR3 length is 13 residues. Germline-derived CDR1 and CDR2 are GTSNPN and SVGIG (reference sequence). Trimming removed 5 bases from V and 9 bases from J, with 18 bases in between. The CDR3 spells CAWEAGEGGTQYF. CDR3 DNA sequence: TGTGCCTGGGAGGCCGGCGAGGGCGGAACGCAGTATTTT. Full variable domain (remainder filled in from reference TRBV30 and TRBJ2-3): SQTIHQWPATLVQPVGSPLSLECTVEGTSNPNLYWYRQAAGRGLQLLFYSVGIGQISSEVPQNLSASRPQDRQFILSSKKLLLSDSGFYLCAWEAGEGGTQYFGPGTRLTVL.

The gene calls are TRBV28 and TRBJ2-6; D is possibly TRBD1 (5 bases). The V gene's germline CDR1 is MDHEN and CDR2 SYDVKM. V was cut by 6 bases and J by 0 bases, with 12 bases left in between. The CDR3 sequence is 16 residues long. The CDR3, as DNA: TGTGCCAGCAGCAAACAGGCCACCTCTGGGGCCAACGTCCTGACTTTC. This codes for CASSKQATSGANVLTF.

The rearrangement uses TRBV5-8 and TRBJ2-1, with a tentative D call TRBD1 (5 bases). The CDR3 is 15 amino acids. Trimming removed 1 base from V and 0 bases from J, with 8 bases in between. Germline V gene lookup returns CDR1 SGHTS and CDR2 YDEGEE. DNA for the CDR3: TGTGCCAGCAGCTTGCAGGGCTCCTCCTACAATGAGCAGTTCTTC. Encoded protein: CASSLQGSSYNEQFF.

This chain joins TRBV11-2 and TRBJ1-1, with D uncertain. This CDR3 spans 12 amino acids. Germline CDR1 SGHAT, CDR2 FQNNGV. The ends were cut back, 1 base at V and 8 bases at J, with 8 bases in the middle. The CDR3 nucleotides are TGTGCCAGCAGCTTAGGAATGACAGAAGCTTTCTTT. It translates to CASSLGMTEAFF.

Here the CDR3 DNA reads TGCGCCAGCAAATTGCAGGGCTACAATGAGCAGTTCTTC. Its translation is CASKLQGYNEQFF. This sequence joins TRBV4-3 and TRBJ2-1; D might be TRBD1 (5 bases). CDR3 length equals 13 residues. V was pared by 7 bases and J by 3 bases, with 10 bases between. Germline values: CDR1 LGHNA, CDR2 YSLEER.

This sequence joins TRBV6-5 and TRBJ2-2; D remains ambiguous. The CDR3 length is 12 residues. The V gene lost 6 bases and the J gene lost 5 bases, with 7 bases spanning the gap. Germline CDR1 reads MNHEY; CDR2 reads SVGAGI. The CDR3 sequence: CASSSGTGELFF. The CDR3 nucleotides are TGTGCCAGCAGCTCCGGTACCGGGGAGCTGTTTTTT.

The chain joins TRBV9 to TRBJ2-3, with D possibly TRBD1 on 5 matching bases. The V end was cut by 3 bases, the J end by 2 bases, with 10 bases between. Germline V CDR1 and CDR2: SGDLS, YYNGEE. The CDR3 consists of 14 residues. CDR3 bases: TGTGCCAGCAGCGCTCAGGGTTTCACAGATACGCAGTATTTT. It specifies CASSAQGFTDTQYF.

This chain connects TRBV19 to TRBJ1-2; D unclear. The CDR3 totals 14 residues. CDR1 is LNHDA and CDR2 is SQIVND in the germline V gene (reference sequence). Trimming shortened V by 2 bases and J by 2 bases, and 9 bases separated the two germline ends. DNA of the CDR3: TGTGCCAGTAGTATATCAAACAACAACTATGGCTACACCTTC. This translates into CASSISNNNYGYTF. The full variable domain, with the rest looked up from reference TRBV19 and TRBJ1-2, is DGGITQSPKYLFRKEGQNVTLSCEQNLNHDAMYWYRQDPGQGLRLIYYSQIVNDFQKGDIAEGYSVSREKKESFPLTVTSAQKNPTAFYLCASSISNNNYGYTFGSGTRLTVV.

The rearrangement links TRBV5-1 to TRBJ1-1, with 7 bases fitting TRBD1. J gave up 2 bases and V 4 bases, and 11 bases lay outside the gene matches. Germline-derived CDR1 and CDR2 are SGHRS and YFSETQ. The CDR3 contains 16 residues. CDR3 sequence reads: CASSTQPGQLNTEAFF. Written as DNA, the CDR3 is TGCGCCAGCAGCACACAACCGGGACAGCTCAACACTGAAGCTTTCTTT.

The V call is TRBV30, the J call TRBJ1-1; the match to TRBD1 covers 7 bases. Germline CDR1 and CDR2: GTSNPN and SVGIG (reference sequence). The J segment lost 6 bases and the V segment lost 4 bases, leaving 5 bases of the junction unmatched. This CDR3 has 12 amino acids. The CDR3 nucleotides read TGTGCCTGGACAGAGAGGGGGCCTGAAGCTTTCTTT. Residues: CAWTERGPEAFF.